This TCR beta chain was recovered during a study of glioma-infiltrating T cells. In regard to this clonotype: Its antigen is not identified.

Germline-derived CDR1 and CDR2 are LGHDT and YNNKEL (reference sequence). The CDR3 consists of 15 residues. Trimming removed 1 base from V and 2 bases from J; junction bases left unmatched: 4. Points from the study as a whole: Above-expected tissue-blood divergence occurred in all gliomas, most in low-grade ones. Only very few CDR3 sequences appeared in both tissue and blood.

TCR alpha and beta CDR3 regions were amplified from RNA using iRepertoire nested multiplex PCR. One-step reverse transcription and amplification started from approximately 100-400 ng of tissue mRNA or PBMC total RNA. TCRdb fed the multiplex PCR reads into MiXCR, producing one record per CDR3 protein. The repertoire includes about 140,000 distinct CDR3 sequences, approximately 40% of them detected once, and around 20% sits in the top ten. The gene calls are TRBV3-1 and TRBJ2-7, with TRBD2 matching 8 bases. The clonotype comes from a human donor with low-grade glioma or glioblastoma, undergoing nonglioma brain surgery, or in good health (not recorded which). What was sequenced was glioma tissue, nonneoplastic brain tissue, or PBMCs (not recorded which). The CDR3 is CASSQGGGSPYEQYF. In DNA form, the CDR3 reads TGTGCCAGCAGCCAAGGCGGGGGGAGCCCCTACGAGCAGTACTTC.